Listed below are T cell receptor beta chains from one sample, sequenced in a study of blood T cells in healthy people across ages. Using its own MiXCR run on the 5' RACE reads, TCRdb lists one record per CDR3 protein. The sample carries some 880,000 distinct CDR3 sequences, roughly 40% recorded once. Sequencing was performed on blood. Receptors originate from a man between 18 and 29 years old in good health. The CDR3 runs from the conserved cysteine through the conserved F or W. Fields, in order: D gene, clone size, J gene, V gene, CDR3 protein, CDR3 DNA. D genes are given only for firm matches. Part of the rows lack a size; the others show once, few, many or a class for expanded clones.

d_call: -
clone_size: -
j_call: TRBJ1-1
v_call: TRBV28
cdr3_aa: CATEGVNTEAFF
cdr3_nt: TGTGCCACGGAGGGGGTGAACACTGAAGCTTTCTTT

d_call: -
clone_size: -
j_call: TRBJ1-4
v_call: TRBV27
cdr3_aa: CASWYSGATNEKLFF
cdr3_nt: TGTGCCAGCTGGTACTCGGGTGCAACTAATGAAAAACTGTTTTTT

d_call: TRBD2
clone_size: -
j_call: TRBJ2-2
v_call: TRBV12-5
cdr3_aa: CASGSTRLAENTGELFF
cdr3_nt: TGTGCTAGTGGTTCCACCCGACTAGCGGAAAACACCGGGGAGCTGTTTTTT

d_call: TRBD1
clone_size: few
j_call: TRBJ2-3
v_call: TRBV20-1
cdr3_aa: CSARPGQGAVDTQYF
cdr3_nt: TGCAGTGCTAGGCCGGGACAGGGGGCAGTAGATACGCAGTATTTT

d_call: TRBD2
clone_size: -
j_call: TRBJ2-1
v_call: TRBV15
cdr3_aa: CATSLVGLAGDSEQFF
cdr3_nt: TGTGCCACCAGCCTGGTGGGACTAGCGGGGGACAGTGAGCAGTTCTTC

d_call: -
clone_size: -
j_call: TRBJ2-1
v_call: TRBV14
cdr3_aa: CASSQVRYNEQFF
cdr3_nt: TGTGCCAGCAGCCAAGTTCGTTACAATGAGCAGTTCTTC

d_call: -
clone_size: -
j_call: TRBJ2-5
v_call: TRBV14
cdr3_aa: CASSRNSVEETQYF
cdr3_nt: TGTGCCAGCAGCCGGAATAGCGTCGAGGAGACCCAGTACTTC

d_call: -
clone_size: -
j_call: TRBJ2-1
v_call: TRBV30
cdr3_aa: CAAVGRGSYNEQFF
cdr3_nt: TGTGCCGCGGTAGGGCGGGGATCCTACAATGAGCAGTTCTTC

d_call: -
clone_size: many
j_call: TRBJ1-1
v_call: TRBV3-1
cdr3_aa: CASSQGGNTEAFF
cdr3_nt: TGTGCCAGCAGCCAAGGAGGGAACACTGAAGCTTTCTTT

d_call: TRBD1
clone_size: many
j_call: TRBJ2-2
v_call: TRBV12-3/TRBV12-4
cdr3_aa: CASSLGQGRTGELFF
cdr3_nt: TGTGCCAGCAGTTTGGGACAGGGTCGCACCGGGGAGCTGTTTTTT

d_call: TRBD1
clone_size: -
j_call: TRBJ2-3
v_call: TRBV27
cdr3_aa: CAIKAGTGDADTQYF
cdr3_nt: TGTGCCATCAAAGCCGGGACAGGAGACGCAGATACGCAGTATTTT

d_call: -
clone_size: few
j_call: TRBJ2-5
v_call: TRBV19
cdr3_aa: CASSLRQAGGTQYF
cdr3_nt: TGTGCCAGTAGTCTCCGACAGGCCGGAGGGACCCAGTACTTC

d_call: TRBD1
clone_size: few
j_call: TRBJ1-4
v_call: TRBV9
cdr3_aa: CASSPAGTGGGKLFF
cdr3_nt: TGTGCCAGCAGCCCAGCCGGGACAGGGGGCGGAAAACTGTTTTTT

d_call: -
clone_size: many
j_call: TRBJ2-5
v_call: TRBV7-2
cdr3_aa: CASSRGLEETQYF
cdr3_nt: TGTGCCAGCAGCCGAGGATTAGAAGAGACCCAGTACTTC

d_call: TRBD2
clone_size: few
j_call: TRBJ2-3
v_call: TRBV6-6
cdr3_aa: CASSYSRGGADTQYF
cdr3_nt: TGTGCCAGCAGTTACTCACGCGGGGGGGCAGATACGCAGTATTTT

d_call: -
clone_size: once
j_call: TRBJ1-1
v_call: TRBV10-3
cdr3_aa: CAISEAYPGDTEAFF
cdr3_nt: TGTGCCATCAGTGAGGCTTACCCGGGGGACACTGAAGCTTTCTTT

d_call: -
clone_size: -
j_call: TRBJ2-7
v_call: TRBV5-1
cdr3_aa: CASSIDRSSYNEQYF
cdr3_nt: TGCGCCAGCAGCATCGACAGGAGCTCCTACAATGAGCAGTACTTC

d_call: TRBD1
clone_size: -
j_call: TRBJ1-1
v_call: TRBV20-1
cdr3_aa: CSASWTGPSNTGAFF
cdr3_nt: TGCAGTGCCTCGTGGACAGGGCCATCGAACACTGGAGCTTTCTTT

d_call: -
clone_size: few
j_call: TRBJ2-2
v_call: TRBV5-1
cdr3_aa: CASSFFTAGELFF
cdr3_nt: TGCGCCAGCAGCTTCTTTACGGCCGGGGAGCTGTTTTTT

d_call: TRBD1
clone_size: -
j_call: TRBJ2-1
v_call: TRBV19
cdr3_aa: CASSTLDRGWNEQFF
cdr3_nt: TGTGCCAGTAGTACCCTAGACAGGGGGTGGAATGAGCAGTTCTTC

d_call: -
clone_size: few
j_call: TRBJ2-3
v_call: TRBV5-5
cdr3_aa: CASSSLQGTDTQYF
cdr3_nt: TGTGCCAGCAGCTCTCTCCAGGGCACAGATACGCAGTATTTT

d_call: TRBD1
clone_size: -
j_call: TRBJ1-4
v_call: TRBV20-1
cdr3_aa: CSANLGGQANEKLFF
cdr3_nt: TGCAGTGCTAATCTGGGGGGACAGGCTAATGAAAAACTGTTTTTT

d_call: TRBD2
clone_size: -
j_call: TRBJ2-3
v_call: TRBV2
cdr3_aa: CASRVAGGRADTQYF
cdr3_nt: TGTGCCAGCAGAGTAGCGGGGGGGCGGGCAGATACGCAGTATTTT

d_call: -
clone_size: -
j_call: TRBJ1-2
v_call: TRBV14
cdr3_aa: CASSHLRTGSYGYTF
cdr3_nt: TGTGCCAGCAGCCACCTCCGCACAGGATCCTATGGCTACACCTTC

d_call: TRBD2
clone_size: -
j_call: TRBJ2-7
v_call: TRBV12-3/TRBV12-4
cdr3_aa: CASSLGAGGNSYNEQYF
cdr3_nt: TGTGCCAGCAGTTTAGGGGCGGGGGGGAACTCCTACAATGAGCAGTACTTC

d_call: -
clone_size: -
j_call: TRBJ1-2
v_call: TRBV3-1
cdr3_aa: CASSLHPPRFYGYTF
cdr3_nt: TGTGCCAGCAGCTTACATCCACCCAGGTTCTATGGCTACACCTTC

d_call: -
clone_size: few
j_call: TRBJ1-2
v_call: TRBV29-1
cdr3_aa: CSVLSGEGYTF
cdr3_nt: TGCAGCGTCCTATCCGGGGAAGGCTACACCTTC

d_call: TRBD2
clone_size: -
j_call: TRBJ2-3
v_call: TRBV20-1
cdr3_aa: CSARGWERGTPDTQYF
cdr3_nt: TGCAGTGCTAGAGGTTGGGAGCGGGGTACACCAGATACGCAGTATTTT

d_call: -
clone_size: -
j_call: TRBJ2-1
v_call: TRBV20-1
cdr3_aa: CSADAGQQFF
cdr3_nt: TGCAGTGCTGATGCGGGCCAGCAGTTCTTC

d_call: -
clone_size: -
j_call: TRBJ2-5
v_call: TRBV29-1
cdr3_aa: CSVRLWNNQETQYF
cdr3_nt: TGCAGCGTTCGGCTTTGGAACAATCAAGAGACCCAGTACTTC

d_call: -
clone_size: -
j_call: TRBJ1-2
v_call: TRBV10-3
cdr3_aa: CAISEYLEARRNYGYTF
cdr3_nt: TGTGCCATCAGTGAGTACCTTGAGGCCAGGCGTAACTATGGCTACACCTTC

d_call: -
clone_size: -
j_call: TRBJ1-1
v_call: TRBV14
cdr3_aa: CASSQGVYLNTEAFF
cdr3_nt: TGTGCCAGCAGCCAAGGTGTGTACCTGAACACTGAAGCTTTCTTT

d_call: -
clone_size: few
j_call: TRBJ1-2
v_call: TRBV6-1
cdr3_aa: CASSEWEGFDYGYTF
cdr3_nt: TGTGCCAGCAGTGAATGGGAGGGGTTCGACTATGGCTACACCTTC

d_call: -
clone_size: -
j_call: TRBJ2-7
v_call: TRBV9
cdr3_aa: CAGGPYEQYF
cdr3_nt: TGTGCCGGAGGACCCTACGAGCAGTACTTC

d_call: TRBD2
clone_size: -
j_call: TRBJ2-5
v_call: TRBV7-2
cdr3_aa: CASSLIHGLAGETQYF
cdr3_nt: TGTGCCAGCAGCTTAATACACGGACTAGCGGGCGAGACCCAGTACTTC

d_call: TRBD1
clone_size: -
j_call: TRBJ1-2
v_call: TRBV4-1
cdr3_aa: CASSQDWHMGDRNYGYTF
cdr3_nt: TGCGCCAGCAGCCAAGATTGGCATATGGGGGACAGGAACTATGGCTACACCTTC

d_call: -
clone_size: few
j_call: TRBJ2-3
v_call: TRBV7-6
cdr3_aa: CASSLGAGEITDTQYF
cdr3_nt: TGTGCCAGCAGCTTAGGGGCAGGGGAAATCACAGATACGCAGTATTTT

d_call: -
clone_size: many
j_call: TRBJ1-2
v_call: TRBV20-1
cdr3_aa: CSAKIQADYGYTF
cdr3_nt: TGCAGTGCAAAAATACAGGCGGACTATGGCTACACCTTC

d_call: TRBD1
clone_size: -
j_call: TRBJ2-6
v_call: TRBV28
cdr3_aa: CASSLWTGEAGANVLTF
cdr3_nt: TGTGCCAGCAGTCTTTGGACAGGCGAAGCTGGGGCCAACGTCCTGACTTTC

d_call: TRBD2
clone_size: many
j_call: TRBJ2-5
v_call: TRBV20-1
cdr3_aa: CSAGRLAGRQETQYF
cdr3_nt: TGCAGTGCTGGCCGACTAGCGGGGCGACAAGAGACCCAGTACTTC

d_call: -
clone_size: -
j_call: TRBJ1-5
v_call: TRBV10-3
cdr3_aa: CAISGGTDQPQHF
cdr3_nt: TGTGCCATCAGCGGAGGGACGGATCAGCCCCAGCATTTT